This is a list of T cell receptor beta chains from one sample in a study of T cell responses to AZD1222 COVID-19 vaccine. Method: immunoSEQ multiplex PCR; TCRdb's copy keeps in-frame clones and lacks some. The sample shows about 100,000 clones, around 87% of them seen only once. Here the sequenced sample was peripheral blood, taken on day 0 of MenACWY control vaccination. The source is an adult in good health. The CDR3 runs from the conserved cysteine through the conserved F or W. The order of the fields is V gene, J gene, CDR3 protein.

>TRBV3-1/TRBV3-2|TRBJ2-3
CASTARASTDTQYF
>TRBV4-2|TRBJ2-3
CASRPGTGTADTQYF
>TRBV5-4|TRBJ1-2
CASSHNRAEGYTF
>TRBV7-9|TRBJ1-2
CASSRDVLKSYTF
>TRBV9|TRBJ1-2
CASSLGQVVGYGYTF
>TRBV2|TRBJ1-2
CASTRTGGTQGYTF
>TRBV6-5|TRBJ2-1
CASTDGAKERFF
>TRBV4-3|TRBJ2-1
CASSQELVRGRKNEQFF
>TRBV21-1|TRBJ1-6
CASSKGDDRVSSPLHF
>TRBV3-1/TRBV3-2|TRBJ2-3
CASSQGAVMHTQYF
>TRBV2|TRBJ2-6
CASSDSGFGANVLTF
>TRBV6-2/TRBV6-3|TRBJ1-5
CASSPGTGGTNQPQHF
>TRBV27|TRBJ1-4
CASSPTGGRATNEKLFF
>TRBV10-2|TRBJ1-4
CASSESSRPAWERKLFF
>TRBV11-1|TRBJ1-3
CASSFTRSNSGNTIYF
>TRBV7-2|TRBJ1-1
CASSQVEGTEAFF
>TRBV5-1|TRBJ2-7
CASSFDRRTDEQYF
>TRBV14|TRBJ1-1
CASSQDQFHGGAFF
>TRBV6-6|TRBJ2-7
CASGGTGGYEQYF
>TRBV4-2|TRBJ1-3
CASSQGHQGANGNTIYF